A single sample is the source of the 6 T cell receptor beta chains below, sequenced in a study of early T cells in non-severe SARS-CoV-2 infection. A single record per CDR3 protein comes from TCRdb applying MiXCR to the 5' RACE reads. The sample carries more than 15,000 distinct CDR3 sequences, approximately 4.8% recorded once. The specimen was whole blood. Source of these receptors: an adult who was a healthcare worker with PCR-confirmed SARS-CoV-2 infection or an uninfected control (not recorded which).

This clonotype rates as medium-sized. The rearrangement links TRBV12-3 or TRBV12-4 to TRBJ1-5, with D possibly TRBD1 on 6 matching bases. The CDR3 length is 13 residues. Deletions cut 6 bases from V and 11 bases from J, with 17 bases between. CDR3 sequence: CASRSRTAITQHF. For the CDR3, the DNA is TGTGCCAGCAGGTCCCGGACAGCCATCACCCAGCATTTT.

There are many counts of this clonotype. The rearrangement uses TRBV7-2 and TRBJ1-1, with D uncertain. Germline lookup yields CDR1 SGHTA and CDR2 FQGNSA. This CDR3 is 12 amino acids long. V was pared by 3 bases and J by 8 bases, with 10 bases between. The CDR3 nucleotides are TGTGCCAGCAGCTTCCCGACGGAAGAAGCTTTCTTT. Translated: CASSFPTEEAFF.

In its sample, this clonotype was seen many times. This chain connects TRBV20-1 to TRBJ2-7, with 7 bases matching TRBD1. Looked up from germline, CDR1 is DFQATT and CDR2 is SNEGSKA (reference sequence). CDR3 size: 13 residues. After removal of 4 bases from V and 2 bases from J, the junction contained 5 bases not matched to a gene. CDR3 sequence: CSATNRGTYEQYV. In DNA, the CDR3 is TGCAGTGCTACGAACAGGGGCACCTACGAGCAGTACGTC.

This clonotype was counted a few times. J is TRBJ2-1 and V is TRBV7-6, with D possibly being TRBD2 (7 bases). Trimming cost V 5 bases and J 7 bases, with 24 bases left between them. Germline values: CDR1 SGHVS, CDR2 FNYEAQ. CDR3 size: 17 residues. The CDR3 is CASSPSGGSVRGNEQFF. Here the CDR3 DNA reads TGTGCCAGCAGCCCTTCGGGCGGGAGTGTAAGGGGGAATGAGCAGTTCTTC.

Relative to its sample, this clonotype is medium-sized. The chain combines TRBV5-1 with TRBJ1-2, with no clear D. Germline-derived CDR1 and CDR2 are SGHRS and YFSETQ. The CDR3 is made up of 13 amino acids. V was clipped by 2 bases and J by 3 bases, with 8 bases between them. The CDR3 is CASSFPGDYGYTF. CDR3 nucleotides: TGCGCCAGCAGCTTCCCCGGGGACTATGGCTACACCTTC. Combining the CDR3 with reference TRBV5-1 and TRBJ1-2 gives the whole variable domain KAGVTQTPRYLIKTRGQQVTLSCSPISGHRSVSWYQQTPGQGLQFLFEYFSETQRNKGNFPGRFSGRQFSNSRSEMNVSTLELGDSALYLCASSFPGDYGYTFGSGTRLTVV.

The rearrangement links TRBV9 to TRBJ2-7; D is undetermined. The ends were cut back, 0 bases at V and 2 bases at J, with 9 bases in the middle. The germline V gene encodes CDR1 SGDLS and CDR2 YYNGEE. The CDR3 has 14 amino acids. The CDR3 sequence is CASSVGGSTYEQYF. CDR3 DNA sequence: TGTGCCAGCAGCGTAGGCGGCAGTACCTACGAGCAGTACTTC.